Shown below are 23 T cell receptor beta chains from a single sample sequenced in a study of cytomegalovirus exposure and HLA in healthy donors. With 60 Vbeta and 13 Jbeta primers, the PCR was carried out. Data came from immunoSEQ multiplex PCR; TCRdb stores just in-frame clones and leaves some out. This sample's clone table lists tens of thousands of clones. The source material was PBMCs. The source is a woman aged 25 to 39 in good health and CMV-seronegative.

The V gene is TRBV10-1, the J gene TRBJ2-7; tentatively, D is TRBD1 (6 bases). The CDR3 contains 14 residues. V lost 0 bases and J 6 bases, leaving 12 bases between the germline ends. CDR1 and CDR2 (germline): WNHNN, SYGVQD (reference sequence). Here the CDR3 DNA reads TGCGCCAGCAGTGAGTCTGAAACAGGGTTCGAGCAGTACTTC. This encodes CASSESETGFEQYF.

Turning to this clone: One end of the junction varies from germline; a read error may be responsible. This chain links TRBV7-7 with TRBJ2-2; 9 bases line up with TRBD2. Looked up from germline, CDR1 is SSHAT and CDR2 is FNYEAQ (reference sequence). The CDR3 runs 14 residues. CDR3 loop: CASSQTSGTGELFF. CDR3 in DNA: TGTGCTAGCAGCCAGACTAGCGGTACCGGGGAGCTGTTTTTT.

The chain recombines TRBV29-1 with TRBJ2-3, with TRBD1 matching 7 bases. CDR3 size: 14 residues. Germline values: CDR1 SQVTM, CDR2 ANQGSEA. V shed 0 bases, J shed 0 bases, and the junction held 0 bases outside the gene matches. CDR3 nucleotide sequence: TGCAGCGTTGAAGACAGGGGGAGCACAGATACGCAGTATTTT. It specifies CSVEDRGSTDTQYF.

This chain connects TRBV7-8 to TRBJ2-4; no clear D. The CDR3 consists of 14 residues. V shed 4 bases and J shed 1 base, with 8 bases lying between them. Germline V gene sequence: CDR1 SGHVS, CDR2 FQNEAQ. The CDR3 nucleotides read TGTGCCAGCAGCTCCAGTCTGGCCAAAAACATTCAGTACTTC. This encodes CASSSSLAKNIQYF.

The J gene is TRBJ2-7, the V gene TRBV29-1, with 7 positions matching TRBD1. Germline CDR1 and CDR2: SQVTM and ANQGSEA. CDR3 size: 16 residues. Trimming at V came to 1 base and at J to 3 bases, leaving 12 bases not matched to a gene. The CDR3 spells CSVEVGLRDSYYEQYF. The CDR3 DNA reads TGCAGCGTTGAAGTGGGGCTACGGGACAGCTACTACGAGCAGTACTTC.

The chain uses TRBV7-2 and TRBJ1-6; D ambiguous. The V gene's germline CDR1 is SGHTA and CDR2 FQGNSA. The CDR3 is 14 amino acids. V was clipped by 0 bases and J by 12 bases, with 12 bases between them. The CDR3: CASSLAGNRGPLHF. The CDR3 DNA follows: TGTGCCAGCAGCTTAGCGGGGAACCGGGGACCCCTCCACTTT.

The V gene is TRBV18, the J gene TRBJ2-2; unclear D gene. V was clipped by 2 bases and J by 1 base, with 8 bases between them. CDR1 and CDR2 (germline): KGHSH, LQKENI. This CDR3 region has 15 residues. The CDR3 spells CASSPTELNTGELFF. The CDR3 DNA reads as TGTGCCAGCTCACCAACCGAACTGAACACCGGGGAGCTGTTTTTT.

The chain couples TRBV6-5 to TRBJ1-5; 8 nucleotides agree with TRBD1. CDR1 MNHEY and CDR2 SVGAGI come from the germline V gene. CDR3 length equals 15 residues. V dropped 4 bases and J dropped 5; count of bases not matched to a gene: 7. DNA for the CDR3: TGTGCCAGCAGTTCCCAGACAGGGGACTATCAGCCCCAGCATTTT. Translating it yields CASSSQTGDYQPQHF.

V gene TRBV28 combines with J gene TRBJ1-4, with D unclear. Trimming pared 6 bases from V and 3 bases from J, leaving 14 bases between. This CDR3 has 15 residues. CDR1 is MDHEN and CDR2 is SYDVKM in the germline V gene. The DNA for the CDR3 is TGTGCCAGCAGCCCTTACAGTTATCCTAATGAAAAACTGTTTTTT. It codes for CASSPYSYPNEKLFF.

This chain connects TRBV9 to TRBJ1-1; D unresolved. V lost 0 bases and J lost 1, with 7 bases in between. CDR1 and CDR2 (germline): SGDLS, YYNGEE. The length of the CDR3 is 14 residues. The CDR3 spells CASSVAYRNTEAFF. For the CDR3, the DNA is TGTGCCAGCAGCGTAGCTTACAGGAACACTGAAGCTTTCTTT.

The chain links TRBV2 to TRBJ1-5, with 8 bases that match TRBD1. The CDR3 has 13 amino acids. The germline V gene has CDR1 SNHLY and CDR2 FYNNEI. J was trimmed by 5 bases and V by 6 bases; bases with no gene match: 3. The CDR3 loop is CASRSGQDQPQHF. DNA for the CDR3: TGTGCCAGCAGATCGGGACAGGATCAGCCCCAGCATTTT. Full variable domain (outside the CDR3, taken from reference TRBV2 and TRBJ1-5): EPEVTQTPSHQVTQMGQEVILRCVPISNHLYFYWYRQILGQKVEFLVSFYNNEISEKSEIFDDQFSVERPDGSNFTLKIRSTKLEDSAMYFCASRSGQDQPQHFGDGTRLSIL.

The J gene is TRBJ1-2, the V gene TRBV9, with a weak D call TRBD1 (5 bases). This CDR3 comprises 15 residues. CDR1 is SGDLS and CDR2 is YYNGEE in the germline V gene. Between the trimmed V and J ends, which lost 0 bases and 7 bases, there was a span of 16 bases. CDR3 residues: CASSVAGLGGRGYTF. The CDR3 bases are TGTGCCAGCAGCGTAGCTGGTCTGGGGGGACGTGGCTACACCTTC. Looking up the rest from reference TRBV9 and TRBJ1-2 gives the full variable domain: DSGVTQTPKHLITATGQRVTLRCSPRSGDLSVYWYQQSLDQGLQFLIQYYNGEERAKGNILERFSAQQFPDLHSELNLSSLELGDSALYFCASSVAGLGGRGYTFGSGTRLTVV.

The chain joins TRBV5-1 to TRBJ1-1, with D possibly matching TRBD1 (6 bases). CDR1 and CDR2 from the germline V gene are SGHRS and YFSETQ. CDR3 length: 12 residues. With 4 bases removed from V and 9 bases from J, the gap between germline ends came to 13 bases. The CDR3 is CASSTPDSKAFF. CDR3 sequence (DNA): TGCGCCAGCAGCACCCCGGACAGTAAAGCTTTCTTT.

The chain uses TRBV4-2 and TRBJ1-2; D is ambiguous. Looked up from germline, CDR1 is LGHNA and CDR2 is YNFKEQ. The CDR3 extends over 15 amino acids. The germline V and J ends were trimmed by 0 bases and 4 bases, with 12 bases remaining between them. CDR3 sequence (DNA): TGTGCCAGCAGCCAAGAAGATGTGGGGAGCTATGGCTACACCTTC. Protein: CASSQEDVGSYGYTF.

The chain recombines TRBV7-2 with TRBJ2-5; D unclear. Germline V gives CDR1 SGHTA, CDR2 FQGNSA. This CDR3 region has 12 residues. V dropped 5 bases and J dropped 4 bases, with 8 bases sitting between them. CDR3 residues: CASSLMRETQYF. CDR3 nucleotide sequence: TGTGCCAGCAGCCTAATGCGAGAGACCCAGTACTTC.

This sequence joins TRBV28 and TRBJ2-7, with TRBD1 as a possible D gene (5 bases). Trimming removed 3 bases from V and 5 bases from J, with 8 bases in between. This CDR3 contains 12 residues. Germline V gene sequence: CDR1 MDHEN, CDR2 SYDVKM. Written as DNA, the CDR3 is TGTGCCAGCAGTTTGGCAGGGAACGAGCAGTACTTC. Amino acid sequence: CASSLAGNEQYF.

The chain links TRBV28 to TRBJ1-1, with a tentative D call TRBD1 (6 bases). The CDR3 consists of 13 residues. The V gene's germline CDR1 is MDHEN and CDR2 SYDVKM. V gave up 2 bases and J gave up 11 bases, with 15 bases separating them. CDR3 sequence reads: CASSLGGEMVAFF. CDR3 sequence (DNA): TGTGCCAGCAGTTTAGGGGGCGAGATGGTTGCTTTCTTT.

V and J are TRBV5-1 and TRBJ1-2; 7 bases are shared with TRBD1. Trimming took 4 bases from V and 7 from J; bases not matched to a gene: 7. Per germline, CDR1 SGHRS and CDR2 YFSETQ. The CDR3 covers 13 residues. The CDR3 sequence: CASSPDRVGGYTF. The DNA of the CDR3 is TGCGCCAGCAGCCCCGACAGGGTCGGTGGCTACACCTTC.

The chain employs TRBV18 and TRBJ2-7; 10 bases match TRBD1. V was pared by 2 bases and J by 5 bases, with 9 bases of the junction left unmatched. The germline V gene encodes CDR1 KGHSH and CDR2 LQKENI. The CDR3 sequence is 16 residues long. CDR3 protein: CASSPSGTGDLHEQYF. The CDR3 coding sequence is TGTGCCAGCTCACCATCCGGGACAGGGGATCTCCACGAGCAGTACTTC.

The rearrangement uses TRBV11-1 and TRBJ2-7; 8 bases align to TRBD2. This CDR3 is built from 16 residues. Germline CDR1 SGHAT, CDR2 FQDESV (reference sequence). The V segment lost 4 bases and the J segment 0 bases; nucleotides outside the gene matches: 8. The CDR3, as DNA: TGTGCCAGCAGCTGGGGCCCCAGCGGGAGCTCCTACGAGCAGTACTTC. This encodes CASSWGPSGSSYEQYF.

The chain recombines TRBV4-2 with TRBJ2-2; tentatively, D is TRBD1 (5 bases). This CDR3 contains 15 residues. CDR1 and CDR2 from the germline V gene are LGHNA and YNFKEQ. V dropped 0 bases and J dropped 6 bases, with 11 bases sitting between them. This CDR3 reads CASSQDVAQAGELFF. In DNA form, the CDR3 reads TGTGCCAGCAGCCAAGATGTGGCACAGGCCGGGGAGCTGTTTTTT.

The CDR3 spells CASSMLDSFPNYGYTF. Here the CDR3 DNA reads TGTGCCAGTAGTATGTTGGACAGCTTCCCTAACTATGGCTACACCTTC. This sequence joins TRBV19 and TRBJ1-2; D is perhaps TRBD1 (6 bases). The CDR3 covers 16 residues. Germline CDR1 and CDR2: LNHDA and SQIVND (reference sequence). V was cut by 3 bases and J by 0 bases, with 14 bases left in between.

The rearrangement uses TRBV2 and TRBJ2-7; 7 bases align to TRBD1. Trimming removed 6 bases from V and 5 bases from J; junction bases left unmatched: 10. The CDR3 runs to 14 residues. CDR1 is SNHLY, CDR2 FYNNEI, per germline. CDR3 DNA: TGTGCCAGCAGCCCACGGACAGGAAGGGACGAGCAGTACTTC. Translation gives CASSPRTGRDEQYF.